This T cell receptor (beta chain) was observed in a study of shared clonotypes between healthy human individuals. This CDR3 comprises 12 residues. V lost 8 bases to trimming and J lost 10 bases; unmatched junction nucleotides: 6. Germline CDR1 MNHNY, CDR2 SVGAGI (reference sequence). Profiled with immunoSEQ multiplex PCR; TCRdb holds only in-frame clones, not every one. The sample lists roughly 320,000 clones, roughly 91% seen once, with roughly 17% in the top ten. This sequence joins TRBV6-6 and TRBJ2-1; 9 nucleotides match TRBD2. The TCR comes from a man aged 18-30 years in good health. Sequencing was done on a sample of memory CD8+ T cells sorted from blood. Subset indicated: CD45RO+ cells pooled with CCR7-negative TemRA cells. CDR3 region: CASGTSLKEQFF. The CDR3 DNA reads TGTGCCAGCGGGACTAGCCTAAAAGAGCAGTTCTTC.